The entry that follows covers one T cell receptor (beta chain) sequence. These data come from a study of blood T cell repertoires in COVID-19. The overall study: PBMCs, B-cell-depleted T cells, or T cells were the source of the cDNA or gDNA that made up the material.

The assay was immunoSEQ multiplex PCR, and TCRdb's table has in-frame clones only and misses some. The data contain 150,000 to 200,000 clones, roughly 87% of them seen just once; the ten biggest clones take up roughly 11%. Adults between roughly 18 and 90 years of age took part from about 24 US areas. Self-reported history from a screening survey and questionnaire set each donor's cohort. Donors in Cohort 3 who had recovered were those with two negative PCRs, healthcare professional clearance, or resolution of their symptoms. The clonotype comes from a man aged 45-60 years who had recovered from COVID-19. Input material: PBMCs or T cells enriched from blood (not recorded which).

The CDR3 here is CASSISGETQYF. The CDR3 bases are TGTGCCAGTAGTATCTCCGGGGAGACCCAGTACTTC. V gene TRBV19 combines with J gene TRBJ2-5, with D uncertain. Trimming took off 3 bases at V and 5 bases at J, with 7 bases between the two ends. The CDR3 has 12 amino acids. Germline V lookup: CDR1 LNHDA, CDR2 SQIVND (reference sequence).